This paragraph covers one T cell receptor beta chain sequence. The antigen this receptor binds is unknown. Per-base quality was not reported, and no clone a single base away is much larger than it. Collaborating institutions collected whole blood in K2EDTA tubes following their own protocols. For TCRbeta analysis, collaborators shipped samples in one of three forms: frozen whole blood, isolated PBMCs, or DNA extracted from either of those sample types. TCRbeta CDR3 regions were amplified from genomic DNA by means of the immunoSEQ Assay, a bias-controlled multiplex PCR. Per the original workflow: The number of nucleated cells in each sample was estimated from the amplification of reference gene primers within the assay. Sequence reads were collapsed and filtered to measure the absolute abundance of every unique TCRbeta CDR3 rearrangement. For each sample, productive Simpson clonality was calculated as the square root of Simpson's diversity index across productive rearrangements. Imported from immuneACCESS, the table was reduced by TCRdb to in-frame sequences with V and J called. These copies leave out some clones; in studies compared against another copy, an unresolved V gene accounts for under half, and the cause of the remainder is not known. That table supplies the V and J calls and clone size; D and trimming were determined from the DNA. Present in this sample are some 150,000 clones, more than 80% of which were seen just once. The ten largest clones add up to approximately 9% of the sample.

These data come from a study of blood T cell repertoires in COVID-19 (TCRdb year 2020). With respect to the entire study: Samples from collaborators originated in the United States, Italy and Spain and spanned both the acute and convalescent phases of COVID-19. The prospective study material was composed of cDNA or gDNA derived from T cells, B-cell-depleted T cells, or PBMCs. Where available, HLA class I and class II types were obtained from metadata supplied by the sample provider rather than from assay-based typing. Nearly every sample came with metadata listing a de-identified subject ID, COVID-19 status, age in years and sex. Subjects who had been exposed to COVID-19, were actively infected with it, or had recovered from it provided the deeply sampled blood TCRbeta repertoires that made up the dataset. The samples were drawn from two sources: the first 160 participants of the ongoing ImmuneRACE study, and 1,200 or so subjects contributed by 6 global collaborators. The repertoires were made available in a free public database intended to serve as a resource for research on the immune response to SARS-CoV-2. Broader findings and caveats from the paper: How much clinical and demographic metadata was included differed by source and by participant, and the metadata was provided uncurated.

The sample taken for sequencing was peripheral blood. The origin of this receptor is an elderly woman in a cohort sampled during active or convalescent COVID-19.

The CDR3 in this case is CASSLSSGLYEQYF. The nucleotide sequence is given as TGTGCCAGCAGCCTTTCTAGCGGACTCTACGAGCAGTACTTC. The chain employs TRBV3-1 (or the pseudogene TRBV3-2) and TRBJ2-7; TRBD2 matches 7 bases in the middle. Unmatched junction bases come to 6, with V trimmed by 4 bases and J by 3 bases. Including cysteine and phenylalanine, the CDR3 has 14 amino acids. Of the read, only the CDR3 DNA is kept; its 42 bases are in frame from base 1. CDR1 LGHDT and CDR2 YNNKEL were looked up in the germline V gene (reference sequence).